This entry lists 13 T cell receptor beta chains sequenced from one sample in a study of T cells in Graves' hyperthyroidism and ophthalmopathy. Amplification of TCR beta CDR3 regions was performed using RNA transcripts as template. In the first-round RT-PCR of the TCR CDR3, the HTBI primer set was used. Using its own MiXCR run on the multiplex PCR reads, TCRdb lists one record per CDR3 protein. The repertoire holds under 350,000 distinct CDR3 sequences, with approximately 18% as singletons. The sequenced sample consisted of blood. These receptors originate from a woman aged 45 to 65 with Graves' hyperthyroidism.

V is TRBV7-8 and J is TRBJ1-3; a weak D match, TRBD1 (5 bases). Germline values: CDR1 SGHVS, CDR2 FQNEAQ. The V gene lost 4 bases and the J gene lost 0 bases, with 10 bases spanning the gap. The CDR3 spans 15 residues. CDR3 sequence reads: CASSSGAASGNTIYF. Here the CDR3 DNA reads TGTGCCAGCAGCTCTGGGGCAGCCTCTGGAAACACCATATATTTT.

This rearrangement joins TRBV7-2 to TRBJ2-5; D gene unclear. The CDR3 has 14 residues. In germline, CDR1 is SGHTA, CDR2 FQGNSA. V was trimmed by 5 bases and J by 0 bases, leaving 10 bases between them. The CDR3 region is CASSRNGNQETQYF. CDR3 nucleotide sequence: TGTGCCAGCAGCCGCAACGGAAACCAAGAGACCCAGTACTTC. Using reference TRBV7-2 and TRBJ2-5 for the parts outside the CDR3, the full variable domain is GAGVSQSPSNKVTEKGKDVELRCDPISGHTALYWYRQSLGQGLEFLIYFQGNSAPDKSGLPSDRFSAERTGGSVSTLTIQRTQQEDSAVYLCASSRNGNQETQYFGPGTRLLVL.

This clonotype was detected many times. This chain links TRBV5-8 with TRBJ2-7; 10 nucleotides agree with TRBD2. J lost 3 bases, V lost 4 bases, and 13 bases had no gene match. CDR3 length: 17 amino acids. The germline CDR1 and CDR2 sequences are SGHTS and YDEGEE. As DNA, the CDR3 is TGTGCCAGCAGCGACGGGACTAGCGAATATCAAAACTACGAGCAGTACTTC. This encodes CASSDGTSEYQNYEQYF.

Only a few counts were recorded for this clonotype. The chain links TRBV2 to TRBJ1-5, with TRBD1 matching over 12 bases. Germline V CDR1 and CDR2: SNHLY, FYNNEI. This CDR3 has 16 residues. Trimming took 6 bases from V and 4 from J; bases not matched to a gene: 7. CDR3 region: CASSGGTGGFNQPQHF. The CDR3, as DNA: TGTGCCAGCAGCGGCGGGACAGGGGGCTTTAATCAGCCCCAGCATTTT. Full variable domain (remainder filled in from reference TRBV2 and TRBJ1-5): EPEVTQTPSHQVTQMGQEVILRCVPISNHLYFYWYRQILGQKVEFLVSFYNNEISEKSEIFDDQFSVERPDGSNFTLKIRSTKLEDSAMYFCASSGGTGGFNQPQHFGDGTRLSIL.

This clonotype was seen a handful of times. The chain employs TRBV12-3 or TRBV12-4 and TRBJ2-1, with 11 bases that match TRBD2. The V gene end was trimmed by 5 bases and the J gene end by 8 bases; junction bases not matched to a gene: 11. There are 16 residues in the CDR3. This chain's CDR3 is CASSPYSGGAADEQFF. CDR3 sequence (DNA): TGTGCCAGCAGTCCATATAGCGGGGGGGCAGCGGATGAGCAGTTCTTC.

The chain employs TRBV5-4 and TRBJ2-3; a possible D gene is TRBD1 (6 bases). This CDR3 spans 16 amino acids. The V gene's germline CDR1 is SGHNT and CDR2 YYREEE (reference sequence). Trimming pared 0 bases from V and 4 bases from J, leaving 15 bases between. The CDR3 region is CASSLDGTYSPDTQYF. In DNA, the CDR3 is TGTGCCAGCAGCTTGGACGGGACATACAGCCCAGATACGCAGTATTTT.

There are many counts of this clonotype. The J gene is TRBJ1-1, the V gene TRBV2; 7 nucleotides agree with TRBD1. The CDR3 is made up of 14 amino acids. With V trimmed by 8 bases and J by 7 bases, 13 bases remained unmatched. Germline assignment: CDR1 SNHLY and CDR2 FYNNEI. As DNA, the CDR3 is TGTGCCAGCGATGAGACAGGGACCTTTTTTGAAGCTTTCTTT. Translation: CASDETGTFFEAFF.

The J gene is TRBJ2-1, the V gene TRBV5-5, with TRBD1 matching 9 bases. CDR3 size: 16 residues. The trim removed 5 bases at V and 9 bases at J, leaving 15 bases unmatched. The germline CDR1 and CDR2 sequences are SGHKS and YYEKEE (reference sequence). The CDR3 region is CASSSLQGARSSEQFF. For the CDR3, the DNA is TGTGCCAGCAGTTCTTTACAGGGGGCGCGATCAAGTGAGCAGTTCTTC.

The J gene is TRBJ1-4, the V gene TRBV28; D is uncertain. This CDR3 has 13 residues. Between the trimmed V and J ends, which lost 5 bases and 6 bases, there was a span of 10 bases. CDR1 and CDR2 (germline): MDHEN, SYDVKM. The chain's CDR3 is CASSTGQDEKLFF. CDR3 DNA sequence: TGTGCCAGCAGTACCGGGCAGGATGAAAAACTGTTTTTT.

The V call is TRBV2, the J call TRBJ2-1, with TRBD1 as a possible D gene (5 bases). The CDR3 sequence is 16 residues long. Germline CDR1 reads SNHLY; CDR2 reads FYNNEI. Trimming pared 6 bases from V and 10 bases from J, leaving 25 bases between. Written as DNA, the CDR3 is TGTGCCAGCAGCCGCAGGGTCCATGGGGTTTATCACGAGCAGTTCTTC. The encoded protein is CASSRRVHGVYHEQFF.

This clonotype turned up a few times. The chain couples TRBV20-1 to TRBJ2-2, with 8 bases matching TRBD1. V shed 2 bases and J 6 bases; nucleotides not matched to a gene: 5. CDR3 size: 14 residues. Germline CDR1 DFQATT, CDR2 SNEGSKA (reference sequence). The CDR3 protein is CSARQGQDAGELFF. Here the CDR3 DNA reads TGCAGTGCTAGACAGGGACAGGATGCCGGGGAGCTGTTTTTT.

This clonotype was seen a handful of times. This chain connects TRBV19 to TRBJ2-1; maybe TRBD2 (7 bases). The CDR3 sequence is 16 residues long. V was cut by 3 bases and J by 1 base, with 13 bases left in between. Germline V gives CDR1 LNHDA, CDR2 SQIVND (reference sequence). This chain's CDR3 is CASSMGAGVSYNEQFF. The CDR3 DNA is TGTGCCAGTAGTATGGGGGCGGGAGTATCCTACAATGAGCAGTTCTTC.

This clonotype was observed a few times. The rearrangement uses TRBV6-1 and TRBJ1-5; 7 positions match TRBD1. The germline V gene encodes CDR1 MNHNS and CDR2 SASEGT. The CDR3 is 14 residues long. After removal of 2 bases from V and 4 bases from J, the junction contained 2 bases not matched to a gene. CDR3 nucleotides: TGTGCCAGCAGTGAATCGACAGGGAATCAGCCCCAGCATTTT. This sequence encodes CASSESTGNQPQHF.